This passage covers 21 T cell receptor beta chains from one sample sequenced in a study of response to subunit inactivated influenza vaccine. TCRdb re-analysed the RT-PCR reads in MiXCR, keeping a single row per CDR3 protein. The data show some 600,000 distinct CDR3 sequences, with roughly 15% seen just once and 7.5% to 8% held by the top ten. Material: PBMCs from blood, obtained around 15 days before vaccination. Source of these receptors: a man aged 50-60 years who received an inactivated influenza vaccine.

In DNA, the CDR3 is TGTGCCAGCAGTTACGAGGGACAGGGAAACACTGAAGCTTTCTTT. It specifies CASSYEGQGNTEAFF. This chain connects TRBV6-2 or TRBV6-3 to TRBJ1-1, with 9 positions matching TRBD1. The CDR3 is 15 residues long. V trimming: 2 bases; J trimming: 2 bases; junction bases outside the gene matches: 3. CDR1 and CDR2 (germline): MNHEY, SVGEGT.

This clonotype was found many times. The rearrangement links TRBV7-9 to TRBJ2-5; 7 bases line up with TRBD1. V shed 4 bases and J 3 bases; nucleotides not matched to a gene: 11. The CDR3 runs to 16 residues. Germline assignment: CDR1 SEHNR and CDR2 FQNEAQ (reference sequence). The chain's CDR3 is CASSSPGTELKETQYF. The CDR3 DNA reads TGTGCCAGCAGCTCGCCCGGGACAGAGCTAAAAGAGACCCAGTACTTC. Drawing the rest from reference TRBV7-9 and TRBJ2-5, the complete variable domain is DTGVSQNPRHKITKRGQNVTFRCDPISEHNRLYWYRQTLGQGPEFLTYFQNEAQLEKSRLLSDRFSAERPKGSFSTLEIQRTEQGDSAMYLCASSSPGTELKETQYFGPGTRLLVL.

This clonotype was counted only a few times. The V call is TRBV10-3, the J call TRBJ2-5; TRBD2 matches at 9 bases. V was clipped by 10 bases and J by 1 base; unmatched bases: 1. The CDR3 consists of 12 residues. Germline CDR1 and CDR2: ENHRY and SYGVKD. The CDR3 coding sequence is TGTGCCACTAGCGGGGTCCAAGAGACCCAGTACTTC. It is translated as CATSGVQETQYF.

This clonotype has only a few counts. The genes are TRBV5-1 and TRBJ2-7; tentatively, D is TRBD2 (5 bases). The V gene's germline CDR1 is SGHRS and CDR2 YFSETQ. The germline V and J ends were trimmed by 7 bases and 3 bases, with 14 bases remaining between them. The CDR3 is 13 residues long. CDR3 protein: CASASTGSYEQYF. In DNA form, the CDR3 reads TGCGCCAGCGCCAGCACGGGGAGCTACGAGCAGTACTTC.

The chain employs TRBV29-1 and TRBJ2-3; 7 bases are a match to TRBD2. Germline lookup yields CDR1 SQVTM and CDR2 ANQGSEA. The ends lost 6 bases at V and 0 bases at J; junction bases unmatched: 6. The CDR3 is 14 residues long. The CDR3 protein is CSVMGGMSTDTQYF. The DNA of the CDR3 is TGCAGCGTGATGGGGGGGATGAGCACAGATACGCAGTATTTT.

The rearrangement joins TRBV3-1 to TRBJ1-2, with D possibly matching TRBD1 (6 bases). The germline V gene encodes CDR1 LGHDT and CDR2 YNNKEL (reference sequence). This CDR3 region has 14 residues. Trimming stripped 1 base from V and 5 bases from J, with 11 bases between. The CDR3 DNA reads TGTGCCAGCAGCCAAGGACAGGCCCAATATGGCTACACCTTC. Encoded protein: CASSQGQAQYGYTF.

V and J are TRBV3-1 and TRBJ1-6; D is uncertain. Germline loops: CDR1 LGHDT, CDR2 YNNKEL (reference sequence). V was shortened by 3 bases and J by 2 bases, with 14 bases between the two germline ends. The CDR3 is made up of 17 amino acids. DNA for the CDR3: TGTGCCAGCAGCCAGGGCCCTCCCGGCACCTATAATTCACCCCTCCACTTT. Encoded protein: CASSQGPPGTYNSPLHF. Full variable domain (missing parts from reference TRBV3-1 and TRBJ1-6): DTAVSQTPKYLVTQMGNDKSIKCEQNLGHDTMYWYKQDSKKFLKIMFSYNNKELIINETVPNRFSPKSPDKAHLNLHINSLELGDSAVYFCASSQGPPGTYNSPLHFGNGTRLTVT.

This clonotype appeared a few times. The genes are TRBV30 and TRBJ1-1; D perhaps matches TRBD1 (6 bases). The germline V and J ends were trimmed by 4 bases and 7 bases, with 25 bases remaining between them. Germline V gene lookup returns CDR1 GTSNPN and CDR2 SVGIG (reference sequence). The CDR3 totals 16 residues. CDR3 amino acids: CAWNGAGDRGWLEAFF. CDR3 nucleotides: TGTGCCTGGAATGGGGCAGGGGACCGTGGATGGCTTGAAGCTTTCTTT.

This chain uses TRBV10-3 with TRBJ2-2, with 7 bases identical to TRBD1. Germline V gene data show CDR1 as ENHRY and CDR2 as SYGVKD. The CDR3 spans 14 residues. V shed 7 bases, J shed 4 bases, and the junction held 6 bases outside the gene matches. The CDR3 sequence: CAIKTEGATGELFF. In DNA form, the CDR3 reads TGTGCCATCAAAACCGAGGGGGCCACCGGGGAGCTGTTTTTT.

This clonotype was recorded a few times. The chain carries TRBV7-2 and TRBJ2-5; 12 nucleotides align to TRBD1. In germline, CDR1 is SGHTA, CDR2 FQGNSA. The CDR3 covers 14 residues. J gave up 4 bases and V 10 bases, and 7 bases lay outside the gene matches. Written as DNA, the CDR3 is TGTGCCACCCGGGACAGGGGGCGGGGAGAGACCCAGTACTTC. Translating gives CATRDRGRGETQYF.

This clonotype has just a few counts. CDR3 nucleotides: TGTGCCAGCAGTCCGACAGCGGGGGGGGCCGATACGCAGTATTTT. Translating it yields CASSPTAGGADTQYF. The rearrangement uses TRBV28 and TRBJ2-3, with 10 bases that match TRBD2. The V and J ends lost 5 bases and 6 bases, in that order; junction bases with no gene match: 8. Germline loops: CDR1 MDHEN, CDR2 SYDVKM. This CDR3 has 15 residues. The whole variable domain, filled in from reference TRBV28 and TRBJ2-3, reads DVKVTQSSRYLVKRTGEKVFLECVQDMDHENMFWYRQDPGLGLRLIYFSYDVKMKEKGDIPEGYSVSREKKERFSLILESASTNQTSMYLCASSPTAGGADTQYFGPGTRLTVL.

This clonotype was found a few times. The genes are TRBV6-5 and TRBJ2-7, with TRBD1 matching over 9 bases. With 2 bases clipped from V and 2 bases from J, the junction kept 10 bases outside the gene matches. This CDR3 spans 17 amino acids. Looked up from germline, CDR1 is MNHEY and CDR2 is SVGAGI. The CDR3 sequence is CASSYIPDRGATYEQYF. The DNA for the CDR3 is TGTGCCAGCAGTTACATCCCGGACAGGGGAGCCACCTACGAGCAGTACTTC.

The rearrangement links TRBV12-3 or TRBV12-4 to TRBJ1-2; D unresolved. The length of the CDR3 is 15 residues. V gave up 2 bases and J gave up 4 bases, with 14 bases separating them. The CDR3 DNA reads as TGTGCCAGCAGTTTACGGGCAGCAGCCGTCTATGGCTACACCTTC. As protein: CASSLRAAAVYGYTF.

This clonotype came up many times. The chain uses TRBV12-3 or TRBV12-4 and TRBJ2-5; D remains unclear. V gave up 6 bases and J gave up 0 bases, with 11 bases separating them. The CDR3 consists of 14 residues. The CDR3 loop reads CASSPPGHQETQYF. CDR3 sequence (DNA): TGTGCCAGCAGCCCCCCGGGCCACCAAGAGACCCAGTACTTC.

This clonotype appeared a few times. The chain has TRBV4-2 and TRBJ2-3; 8 nucleotides match TRBD2. V lost 1 base to trimming and J lost 6 bases; unmatched junction nucleotides: 12. The CDR3 runs to 17 residues. From germline, CDR1 is LGHNA and CDR2 YNFKEQ. CDR3: CASSQVVSGAYLDTQYF. As DNA, the CDR3 is TGTGCCAGCAGCCAAGTGGTTAGCGGGGCCTACCTTGATACGCAGTATTTT.

This clonotype has a count of ten or more. The rearrangement uses TRBV6-5 and TRBJ1-3, with no clear D. The CDR3 consists of 11 residues. CDR1 and CDR2 (germline): MNHEY, SVGAGI. V lost 8 bases, J lost 4 bases, and 6 bases lay in between. DNA for the CDR3: TGTGCCAGCGGCGAGGGAAACACCATATATTTT. Its translation is CASGEGNTIYF.

This clonotype was observed a handful of times. The gene calls are TRBV10-3 and TRBJ2-1; tentative D call: TRBD1 (5 bases). The germline V and J ends were trimmed by 4 bases and 8 bases, with 12 bases remaining between them. The CDR3 contains 13 residues. CDR1 ENHRY and CDR2 SYGVKD come from the germline V gene. This CDR3 is CAISVQGGDEQFF. The DNA for the CDR3 is TGTGCCATCAGTGTGCAGGGTGGGGATGAGCAGTTCTTC.

The CDR3 sequence is CASSIPYREEETQYF. CDR3 nucleotides: TGTGCCAGCAGTATCCCGTACAGGGAAGAAGAGACCCAGTACTTC. This chain uses TRBV12-3 or TRBV12-4 with TRBJ2-5; D is possibly TRBD1 (6 bases). Trimming stripped 5 bases from V and 3 bases from J, with 16 bases between. The CDR3 covers 15 residues.

The chain joins TRBV19 to TRBJ1-3, with TRBD1 matching 7 bases. This CDR3 comprises 18 residues. V lost 7 bases to trimming and J lost 0 bases; unmatched junction nucleotides: 15. The germline CDR1 and CDR2 sequences are LNHDA and SQIVND (reference sequence). The CDR3 here is CASTEIAAGGISGNTIYF. In DNA form, the CDR3 reads TGTGCCAGTACCGAAATCGCGGCAGGGGGAATCTCTGGAAACACCATATATTTT.

The chain joins TRBV12-3 or TRBV12-4 to TRBJ1-6, with D unclear. V lost 6 bases and J lost 0, with 9 bases in between. The CDR3 sequence is 15 residues long. The CDR3 here is CASREASSYNSPLHF. The CDR3 DNA follows: TGTGCCAGCAGGGAAGCGAGCTCCTATAATTCACCCCTCCACTTT.

This clonotype occurred a few times. The chain links TRBV29-1 to TRBJ1-1; D call uncertain. Germline V gene data show CDR1 as SQVTM and CDR2 as ANQGSEA. This CDR3 has 15 amino acids. Trimming left V 6 bases short and J 2 bases short, with 19 bases between. In DNA form, the CDR3 reads TGCAGCGTAACGGGGAGGCGGGAAATAAACACTGAAGCTTTCTTT. Its protein is CSVTGRREINTEAFF.